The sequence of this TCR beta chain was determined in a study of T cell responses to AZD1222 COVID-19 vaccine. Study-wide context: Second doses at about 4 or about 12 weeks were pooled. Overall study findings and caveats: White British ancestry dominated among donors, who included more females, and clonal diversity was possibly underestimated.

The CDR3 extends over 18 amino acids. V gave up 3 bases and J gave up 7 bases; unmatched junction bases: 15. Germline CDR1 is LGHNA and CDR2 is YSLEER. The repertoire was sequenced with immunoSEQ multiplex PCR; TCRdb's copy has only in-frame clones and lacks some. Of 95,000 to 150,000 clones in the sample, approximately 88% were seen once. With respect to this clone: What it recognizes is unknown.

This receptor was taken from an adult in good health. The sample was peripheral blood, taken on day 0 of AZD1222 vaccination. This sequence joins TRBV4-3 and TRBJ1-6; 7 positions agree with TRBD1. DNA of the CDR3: TGCGCCAGCAGCCAGGGTCATGGCAGGGGGATTCGGAATTCACCCCTCCACTTT. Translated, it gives CASSQGHGRGIRNSPLHF.